The 16 T cell receptor beta chains below were found in one sample sequenced in a study of T cells after yellow fever vaccination. Each CDR3 protein gets one entry after TCRdb re-called the 5' RACE reads with MiXCR. In the table there are around 530,000 distinct CDR3 sequences, approximately 16% of which are singletons. Material: PBMCs, obtained 5 to 6 days after the first yellow fever vaccination. The receptors derive from a man younger than 35 who received the YFV17D yellow fever vaccine.

The chain joins TRBV28 to TRBJ2-7; D might be TRBD2 (6 bases). This CDR3 contains 16 residues. V lost 7 bases and J 1 base, leaving 20 bases between the germline ends. Germline V lookup: CDR1 MDHEN, CDR2 SYDVKM. The CDR3 coding sequence is TGTGCCAGCACCCCACGAGGCAGCGCGGGATCCTACGAGCAGTACGTC. Its translation: CASTPRGSAGSYEQYV.

The chain joins TRBV5-6 to TRBJ2-7; perhaps TRBD1 as D (5 bases). CDR3 size: 17 residues. Trimming took 2 bases from V and 2 from J, leaving 20 bases between them. CDR1 and CDR2 (germline): SGHDT, YYEEEE. CDR3 residues: CASSFGYKTATAYEQYV. Here the CDR3 DNA reads TGTGCCAGCAGCTTCGGATACAAGACAGCTACGGCCTACGAGCAGTACGTC.

The chain carries TRBV11-2 and TRBJ2-3; 10 nucleotides agree with TRBD2. Trimming at V came to 2 bases and at J to 5 bases, leaving 13 bases not matched to a gene. Per germline, CDR1 SGHAT and CDR2 FQNNGV. The CDR3 has 18 residues. In DNA form, the CDR3 reads TGTGCCAGCAGCTTAATGGTGGCCAGCGGGGGGGCCGAAGATACGCAGTATTTT. It is translated as CASSLMVASGGAEDTQYF.

This clonotype came up a few times. This chain links TRBV15 with TRBJ2-2, with D uncertain. This CDR3 region has 16 residues. The V end was cut by 3 bases, the J end by 6 bases, with 17 bases between. CDR1 and CDR2 from the germline V gene are LNHNV and YYDKDF (reference sequence). The CDR3 DNA sequence: TGTGCCACCAGCAGGGAAGCCCGTTCCCTCGCCGGGGAGCTGTTTTTT. As protein: CATSREARSLAGELFF.

This chain connects TRBV7-6 to TRBJ1-1; D not resolved. CDR1 is SGHVS and CDR2 is FNYEAQ in the germline V gene. Trimming shortened V by 2 bases and J by 0 bases, and 13 bases separated the two germline ends. CDR3 length: 16 amino acids. The CDR3 spells CASSLRGPLMNTEAFF. The CDR3 region has the DNA TGTGCCAGCAGCTTAAGAGGGCCTCTTATGAACACTGAAGCTTTCTTT.

The table lists this clonotype with a few counts. The rearrangement joins TRBV4-2 to TRBJ2-3; 9 nucleotides line up with TRBD2. CDR1 and CDR2 from the germline V gene are LGHNA and YNFKEQ. The CDR3 runs 18 residues. The V and J ends lost 3 bases and 6 bases, in that order; junction bases with no gene match: 16. The CDR3 nucleotides read TGTGCCAGCAGCCACAATAATGCGGGGGGGGCAGGGCCGGATACGCAGTATTTT. It is translated as CASSHNNAGGAGPDTQYF.

This clonotype was recorded a few times. This rearrangement joins TRBV15 to TRBJ2-3, with no clear D. Germline V gene sequence: CDR1 LNHNV, CDR2 YYDKDF (reference sequence). CDR3 length: 14 amino acids. V was clipped by 3 bases and J by 4 bases, with 11 bases between them. The CDR3 sequence: CATSRALVADTQYF. DNA of the CDR3: TGTGCCACCAGCAGGGCCCTTGTGGCAGATACGCAGTATTTT.

The rearrangement links TRBV20-1 to TRBJ2-5; 9 bases agree with TRBD2. The length of the CDR3 is 13 residues. The V gene's germline CDR1 is DFQATT and CDR2 SNEGSKA (reference sequence). With V trimmed by 5 bases and J by 1 base, 2 bases remained unmatched. In DNA, the CDR3 is TGCAGTGCTCTGCGGGGGGGCCAAGAGACCCAGTACTTC. It specifies CSALRGGQETQYF.

This clonotype was observed a handful of times. The chain is built from TRBV5-6 and TRBJ1-1, with D uncertain. CDR1 is SGHDT, CDR2 YYEEEE, per germline. Trimming removed 6 bases from V and 0 bases from J, with 18 bases in between. This CDR3 has 16 residues. The CDR3 protein is CASTLMGFVMNTEAFF. In DNA form, the CDR3 reads TGTGCCAGCACGCTAATGGGGTTCGTTATGAACACTGAAGCTTTCTTT.

The J gene is TRBJ1-4, the V gene TRBV10-2; the D gene is possibly TRBD1 (5 bases). With 2 bases removed from V and 4 bases from J, the gap between germline ends came to 8 bases. CDR1 is WSHSY and CDR2 is SAAADI in the germline V gene. This CDR3 has 14 residues. CDR3 DNA: TGCGCCAGCAGTGAGGACAGATATAATGAAAAACTGTTTTTT. Translated: CASSEDRYNEKLFF.

Ten or more counts support this clonotype. V usage is TRBV4-1 and J usage is TRBJ2-3; D ambiguous. The CDR3 is 14 residues long. Germline values: CDR1 MGHRA, CDR2 YSYEKL. V was trimmed by 1 base and J by 6 bases, leaving 11 bases between them. CDR3 region: CASSQAASRDTQYF. CDR3 sequence (DNA): TGCGCCAGCAGCCAAGCCGCCTCGCGGGATACGCAGTATTTT.

This rearrangement joins TRBV12-3 or TRBV12-4 to TRBJ2-1, with D unresolved. With 6 bases removed from V and 5 bases from J, the gap between germline ends came to 14 bases. The CDR3 extends over 14 amino acids. CDR3 DNA sequence: TGTGCCAGCAGGGCAGCCCCACGGGACAATGAGCAGTTCTTC. Translated, it gives CASRAAPRDNEQFF.

This rearrangement joins TRBV5-1 to TRBJ2-5, with D possibly called TRBD1 or TRBD2 (6 bases each). The CDR3 consists of 15 residues. Trimming took off 2 bases at V and 1 base at J, with 12 bases between the two ends. In germline, CDR1 is SGHRS, CDR2 YFSETQ. CDR3 sequence reads: CASSLEGGVQETQYF. Here the CDR3 DNA reads TGCGCCAGCAGCTTAGAGGGGGGAGTCCAAGAGACCCAGTACTTC.

The genes are TRBV9 and TRBJ2-3; D may be TRBD2 (6 bases). V lost 0 bases and J lost 4, with 18 bases in between. The CDR3 spans 17 residues. Germline CDR1 reads SGDLS; CDR2 reads YYNGEE. The chain's CDR3 is CASSVGAGRFSADTQYF. CDR3 nucleotides: TGTGCCAGCAGCGTAGGGGCAGGGAGGTTTTCGGCAGATACGCAGTATTTT.

The chain combines TRBV7-9 with TRBJ1-4; D unresolved. The V gene's germline CDR1 is SEHNR and CDR2 FQNEAQ (reference sequence). The CDR3 consists of 15 residues. V was clipped by 5 bases and J by 4 bases, with 14 bases between them. The CDR3 loop is CASSPGRVYNEKLFF. The CDR3 DNA follows: TGTGCCAGCAGCCCAGGACGGGTCTATAATGAAAAACTGTTTTTT.

This sequence joins TRBV6-1 and TRBJ2-2; the D gene is possibly TRBD1 (6 bases). The germline V gene has CDR1 MNHNS and CDR2 SASEGT. This CDR3 spans 16 amino acids. Trimming left V 7 bases short and J 1 base short, with 16 bases between. CDR3 nucleotide sequence: TGTGCCAGCACCTTTGCCCCGGGACAGAACACCGGGGAGCTGTTTTTT. Encoded protein: CASTFAPGQNTGELFF.